This passage covers 30 T cell receptor beta chains from one sample sequenced in a study of patients and donors after allogeneic stem cell transplantation. One entry per CDR3 protein results from TCRdb running MiXCR on the RT-PCR reads. The repertoire holds about 960,000 distinct CDR3 sequences, with about 20% as singletons. What was sequenced was blood, either unsorted or a sorted T cell fraction (not recorded which). These receptor sequences come from a human donor who was either an allogeneic HSCT recipient or a stem cell or donor lymphocyte infusion donor (not recorded which). It is not recorded whose cells these are; they may come from a transplant donor.

This clonotype was counted a few times. The chain joins TRBV5-5 to TRBJ2-7; D tentatively reads TRBD1 or TRBD2 (6 bases each). Trimming took off 5 bases at V and 3 bases at J, with 18 bases between the two ends. This CDR3 has 15 amino acids. Looked up from germline, CDR1 is SGHKS and CDR2 is YYEKEE (reference sequence). CDR3 in amino acids: CASSWIGGPLYEQYF. The DNA for the CDR3 is TGTGCCAGCAGTTGGATCGGGGGCCCCCTCTACGAGCAGTACTTC.

In its sample, this clonotype was seen a few times. This rearrangement joins TRBV20-1 to TRBJ2-1; the match to TRBD2 covers 11 bases. The CDR3 has 14 amino acids. J was trimmed by 6 bases and V by 7 bases; bases with no gene match: 8. Germline V gene sequence: CDR1 DFQATT, CDR2 SNEGSKA (reference sequence). CDR3 sequence: CSVPGLAVPNEQFF. The CDR3 nucleotides read TGCAGTGTACCGGGACTAGCGGTTCCCAATGAGCAGTTCTTC.

The J gene is TRBJ2-3, the V gene TRBV20-1, with D perhaps matching TRBD1 or TRBD2 (5 bases each). CDR1 and CDR2 (germline): DFQATT, SNEGSKA (reference sequence). This CDR3 spans 13 amino acids. The V end lost 4 bases, the J end lost 1 base, and 9 bases lay between the germline ends. CDR3 coding DNA: TGCAGTGCTAAACTAGGGGGCACAGATACGCAGTATTTT. Its protein product is CSAKLGGTDTQYF.

J is TRBJ2-3 and V is TRBV11-3; tentative D call: TRBD2 (6 bases). The CDR3 consists of 15 residues. V was trimmed by 6 bases and J by 4 bases, leaving 17 bases between them. CDR1 is SGHNT and CDR2 is YENEEA in the germline V gene. The CDR3 nucleotides read TGTGCCAGCAGATCCCGAGCTAGCGTGCCAGATACGCAGTATTTT. It yields the protein CASRSRASVPDTQYF.

This clonotype was observed a few times. This sequence joins TRBV19 and TRBJ2-5; the D is unclear. Per germline, CDR1 LNHDA and CDR2 SQIVND (reference sequence). This CDR3 contains 13 residues. Trimming removed 7 bases at V and 1 base at J, with 10 bases between. CDR3 DNA sequence: TGTGCCAGTAAGGCAGACTTCCAAGAGACCCAGTACTTC. Its protein product is CASKADFQETQYF.

This clonotype was detected many times. The chain combines TRBV29-1 with TRBJ2-1; D is unclear. The CDR3 spans 12 residues. CDR1 SQVTM and CDR2 ANQGSEA come from the germline V gene. The ends were cut back, 4 bases at V and 1 base at J, with 5 bases in the middle. In DNA form, the CDR3 reads TGCAGCGTTGCGAGTTCCTACAATGAGCAGTTCTTC. Protein: CSVASSYNEQFF.

The rearrangement links TRBV5-1 to TRBJ2-3; TRBD2 might be the D (6 bases). The V end was cut by 2 bases, the J end by 3 bases, with 13 bases between. The germline V gene encodes CDR1 SGHRS and CDR2 YFSETQ. This CDR3 spans 15 amino acids. In DNA, the CDR3 is TGCGCCAGCAGCTTACAGAGGACTAAAACAGATACGCAGTATTTT. Its protein is CASSLQRTKTDTQYF.

The rearrangement uses TRBV6-5 and TRBJ2-5, with unresolved D. The V gene's germline CDR1 is MNHEY and CDR2 SVGAGI. CDR3 length equals 12 residues. Trimming cost V 9 bases and J 5 bases, with 13 bases left between them. The CDR3, as DNA: TGTGCCAGTAGAAGGCTCCGGGAGACCCAGTACTTC. This codes for CASRRLRETQYF.

CDR3 coding DNA: TGTGCCAGCAGTTTCCGGCGATTCAACGAGCAGTACTTC. Its translation is CASSFRRFNEQYF. This sequence joins TRBV12-3 or TRBV12-4 and TRBJ2-7, with unresolved D. The CDR3 loop spans 13 amino acids. The V end lost 3 bases, the J end lost 5 bases, and 11 bases lay between the germline ends.

The genes are TRBV6-5 and TRBJ2-3, with D hard to call. This CDR3 spans 15 amino acids. V lost 4 bases, J lost 0 bases, and 11 bases lay in between. CDR1 is MNHEY and CDR2 is SVGAGI in the germline V gene. CDR3 protein: CASSSSVSSTDTQYF. The CDR3 nucleotides are TGTGCCAGCAGTTCCAGCGTATCCAGCACAGATACGCAGTATTTT.

Worth noting for this clonotype: The junction does not match germline at one end; this may be a read error. The rearrangement links TRBV10-3 to TRBJ2-2; 8 positions match TRBD1. This CDR3 has 15 amino acids. Germline CDR1 ENHRY, CDR2 SYGVKD. The CDR3 DNA reads as TGTGCCATCAGTGAAATGACAGGGGCAGTCGGGGCGCTGTTTTTT. Amino acid sequence: CAISEMTGAVGALFF.

This clonotype was seen more than once but under ten times. CDR3 loop: CASSRDSNNQPQHF. CDR3 nucleotide sequence: TGTGCCAGCAGTAGGGACAGCAACAATCAGCCCCAGCATTTT. V and J are TRBV6-1 and TRBJ1-5; 7 bases match TRBD1. The CDR3 is made up of 14 amino acids. J was trimmed by 3 bases and V by 5 bases; bases with no gene match: 4. The germline V gene has CDR1 MNHNS and CDR2 SASEGT.

This sequence joins TRBV5-1 and TRBJ2-1; 12 bases are shared with TRBD2. The CDR3 covers 16 residues. V lost 0 bases to trimming and J lost 8 bases; unmatched junction nucleotides: 6. Germline V gives CDR1 SGHRS, CDR2 YFSETQ. DNA for the CDR3: TGCGCCAGCAGCTTGGGACTAGCGGGAGTTTCAGATGAGCAGTTCTTC. It yields the protein CASSLGLAGVSDEQFF.

This chain uses TRBV3-1 with TRBJ2-2, with D possibly called TRBD1 or TRBD2 (5 bases each). The ends were cut back, 0 bases at V and 4 bases at J, with 18 bases in the middle. Germline CDR1 reads LGHDT; CDR2 reads YNNKEL (reference sequence). The CDR3 spans 18 residues. CDR3 coding DNA: TGTGCCAGCAGCCAAGATATACGGCGACCTGGGGGCACCGGGGAGCTGTTTTTT. Translation gives CASSQDIRRPGGTGELFF.

This clonotype was detected only a few times. The chain has TRBV30 and TRBJ1-4; TRBD1 agrees at 7 bases. Germline assignment: CDR1 GTSNPN and CDR2 SVGIG (reference sequence). The V gene end was trimmed by 0 bases and the J gene end by 8 bases; junction bases not matched to a gene: 6. The CDR3 consists of 14 residues. CDR3 bases: TGTGCCTGGAGTGTTGTCACAGGGGAGGAAAAACTGTTTTTT. The encoded protein is CAWSVVTGEEKLFF.

This chain connects TRBV9 to TRBJ2-1, with 9 bases aligning to TRBD2. Germline loops: CDR1 SGDLS, CDR2 YYNGEE. The CDR3 runs 19 residues. After removal of 0 bases from V and 0 bases from J, the junction contained 10 bases not matched to a gene. CDR3 bases: TGTGCCAGCAGCGTAGGGGCTAGCGGGGCGGGGAGCTCCTACAATGAGCAGTTCTTC. Protein product: CASSVGASGAGSSYNEQFF.

The V call is TRBV5-1, the J call TRBJ2-1; weak D call: TRBD1 (6 bases). Trimming took off 3 bases at V and 12 bases at J, with 16 bases between the two ends. CDR3 length: 13 amino acids. The V gene's germline CDR1 is SGHRS and CDR2 YFSETQ. This chain's CDR3 is CASSSDVGTLQFF. The CDR3, as DNA: TGCGCCAGCAGCTCGGATGTTGGGACACTGCAGTTCTTC.

The table lists this clonotype with a few counts. The V and J genes are TRBV6-5 and TRBJ2-3, with TRBD2 identical over 7 bases. The CDR3 is 16 residues long. The ends lost 3 bases at V and 5 bases at J; junction bases unmatched: 11. Germline lookup yields CDR1 MNHEY and CDR2 SVGAGI. This CDR3 reads CASSYVGGGPGDTQYF. The DNA for the CDR3 is TGTGCCAGCAGTTATGTCGGGGGAGGGCCCGGAGATACGCAGTATTTT.

The chain couples TRBV20-1 to TRBJ2-5, with D perhaps being TRBD1 or TRBD2 (6 bases each). V shed 6 bases and J shed 7 bases, with 15 bases lying between them. Germline V lookup: CDR1 DFQATT, CDR2 SNEGSKA (reference sequence). The CDR3 contains 12 residues. The CDR3 sequence: CSARNKGGTQYF. The CDR3 DNA is TGCAGTGCGCGGAACAAGGGGGGGACCCAGTACTTC.

This clonotype has ten or more counts. The DNA for the CDR3 is TGTGCCAGCAGTTTTTGGGGAGGTGGAGAAAAACTGTTTTTT. It encodes CASSFWGGGEKLFF. The chain carries TRBV12-3 or TRBV12-4 and TRBJ1-4; D is unclear. Between the trimmed V and J ends, which lost 3 bases and 8 bases, there was a span of 13 bases. The CDR3 consists of 14 residues.

This clonotype has only a few counts. The CDR3 DNA reads TGTGCCAGCAGCAACTACAGGGGGCTTGGCAATGAGCAGTTCTTC. The encoded protein is CASSNYRGLGNEQFF. The chain carries TRBV7-9 and TRBJ2-1; 9 bases line up with TRBD1. The CDR3 runs to 15 residues. The germline CDR1 and CDR2 sequences are SEHNR and FQNEAQ (reference sequence). With 5 bases clipped from V and 6 bases from J, the junction kept 8 bases outside the gene matches.

The chain combines TRBV24-1 with TRBJ2-7; 9 bases fit TRBD1. This CDR3 spans 15 amino acids. V lost 8 bases to trimming and J lost 5 bases; unmatched junction nucleotides: 12. Germline loops: CDR1 KGHDR, CDR2 SFDVKD. The CDR3 DNA is TGTGCCACCACCCCTCCCGGACAGGGGTCGCACGAGCAGTACTTC. Amino acids: CATTPPGQGSHEQYF.

The sample holds a few counts of this clonotype. The chain employs TRBV12-3 or TRBV12-4 and TRBJ1-1, with D possibly matching TRBD1 (5 bases). Trimming cost V 0 bases and J 4 bases, with 12 bases left between them. The length of the CDR3 is 15 residues. The CDR3 bases are TGTGCCAGCAGTTTAGCTGGGACGGGTCCCACTGAAGCTTTCTTT. Protein: CASSLAGTGPTEAFF.

This clonotype was recorded a few times. This sequence joins TRBV7-9 and TRBJ2-7; D may be TRBD1 (5 bases). Trimming took off 5 bases at V and 2 bases at J, with 13 bases between the two ends. CDR1 and CDR2 (germline): SEHNR, FQNEAQ (reference sequence). The CDR3 consists of 14 residues. Here the CDR3 DNA reads TGTGCCAGCAGCCTTCAGACAGTTACCTACGAGCAGTACTTC. It specifies CASSLQTVTYEQYF.

The chain has TRBV20-1 and TRBJ1-5; the match to TRBD1 covers 7 bases. Germline assignment: CDR1 DFQATT and CDR2 SNEGSKA (reference sequence). V dropped 1 base and J dropped 5; count of bases not matched to a gene: 5. The CDR3 covers 14 residues. CDR3 region: CSARGDSVDQPQHF. The CDR3 DNA reads TGCAGTGCTAGAGGGGACAGCGTTGATCAGCCCCAGCATTTT.

The chain couples TRBV4-1 to TRBJ2-7, with D unclear. The germline gives CDR1 MGHRA, CDR2 YSYEKL. The CDR3 has 14 residues. V was cut by 2 bases and J by 1 base, with 9 bases left in between. As DNA, the CDR3 is TGCGCCAGCAGCCAACGTGGCGGTTCCTACGAGCAGTACTTC. This gives the protein CASSQRGGSYEQYF.

A remark on this clonotype: A read error may account for a junction end that differs from germline. The V call is TRBV6-2 or TRBV6-3, the J call TRBJ1-1; 10 bases match TRBD1. This CDR3 has 11 amino acids. CDR1 and CDR2 from the germline V gene are MNHEY and SVGEGT. As DNA, the CDR3 is TGTGCCAGCAGCCGCGGGACAGGGGAACTCTTT. Translated: CASSRGTGELF.

This clonotype was seen more than once but under ten times. The V gene is TRBV9, the J gene TRBJ1-3; D remains unclear. The CDR3 loop spans 14 amino acids. V shed 0 bases and J shed 4 bases, with 8 bases lying between them. Per germline, CDR1 SGDLS and CDR2 YYNGEE. The CDR3 is CASSVANPGNTIYF. The CDR3 DNA is TGTGCCAGCAGCGTAGCCAACCCGGGAAACACCATATATTTT.

The chain is built from TRBV6-5 and TRBJ2-1, with 14 bases aligning to TRBD2. The germline V gene has CDR1 MNHEY and CDR2 SVGAGI. CDR3 length: 18 residues. With 2 bases clipped from V and 6 bases from J, the junction kept 9 bases outside the gene matches. DNA of the CDR3: TGTGCCAGCAGTTACATGAAATTGGGACTAGCGGGAGTCAATGAGCAGTTCTTC. It translates to CASSYMKLGLAGVNEQFF.

There are a few counts of this clonotype. V is TRBV27 and J is TRBJ1-1; D might be TRBD1 (5 bases). The germline V gene has CDR1 MNHEY and CDR2 SMNVEV (reference sequence). This CDR3 is built from 14 residues. Trimming took off 8 bases at V and 3 bases at J, with 16 bases between the two ends. The CDR3 DNA sequence: TGTGCCAGCCGATTCCGGTTGGGGGACACTGAAGCTTTCTTT. This gives the protein CASRFRLGDTEAFF.